This T cell receptor (beta chain) was captured in a study of neurological immune-mediated disorders. This clonotype showed up many times. cDNA was made by 5'RACE with 10-nucleotide random UMIs. MiXCR was run by TCRdb on the 5' RACE reads, yielding one entry per CDR3 protein. The repertoire holds some 37,000 distinct CDR3 sequences, with 12% to 15% as singletons. Germline CDR1 reads SGDLS; CDR2 reads YYNGEE. This CDR3 comprises 17 residues. J gave up 5 bases and V 4 bases, and 14 bases lay outside the gene matches. J is TRBJ2-3 and V is TRBV9, with 9 bases matching TRBD1. This clonotype was sampled from a woman between 45 and 60 years old with HTLV-1-associated myelopathy (HAM/TSP). The sample consisted of PBMCs. The CDR3 spells CASSRGVPGQGGDTQYF. The CDR3 nucleotides read TGTGCCAGCAGCAGGGGAGTACCGGGACAGGGTGGAGATACGCAGTATTTT.